The next 15 T cell receptor beta chains were all read from a single sample in a study of blood T cell repertoires in COVID-19. Repertoires were generated with immunoSEQ multiplex PCR, while TCRdb's copy carries only in-frame clones and drops some. Here the sample spans roughly 300,000 clones, under 90% being singletons. The specimen was peripheral blood. The receptors here all came from a woman aged 45-65 years who had recovered from COVID-19.

Concerning this clone itself: This is likely a read error, given that the CDR3 carries no conserved phenylalanine or tryptophan at its end. The limits of the CDR3 on the DNA are not certain, so only TCRdb's listed CDR3 is given. This chain connects TRBV7-8 to TRBJ1-2; the D call in the table, TRBD1, was not verified against the DNA. CDR1 is SGHVS, CDR2 FQNEAQ, per germline. The CDR3 is made up of 12 amino acids, end residues included. The CDR3 region is CARKSSFPEQAL.

J is TRBJ2-3 and V is TRBV18, with D possibly TRBD2 on 5 matching bases. V lost 3 bases and J 5 bases, leaving 12 bases between the germline ends. The CDR3 runs 14 residues. CDR1 and CDR2 (germline): KGHSH, LQKENI. The CDR3: CASSPLTREDTQYF. DNA for the CDR3: TGTGCCAGCTCACCCCTTACTAGAGAAGATACGCAGTATTTT. The full variable domain, rest sourced from reference TRBV18 and TRBJ2-3, is NAGVMQNPRHLVRRRGQEARLRCSPMKGHSHVYWYRQLPEEGLKFMVYLQKENIIDESGMPKERFSAEFPKEGPSILRIQQVVRGDSAAYFCASSPLTREDTQYFGPGTRLTVL.

V is TRBV5-1 and J is TRBJ1-1, with D maybe TRBD1 (6 bases). Germline values: CDR1 SGHRS, CDR2 YFSETQ. CDR3 length: 16 amino acids. The ends were cut back, 0 bases at V and 0 bases at J, with 12 bases in the middle. As DNA, the CDR3 is TGCGCCAGCAGCTTGGTAGTTGGACAGTTGAACACTGAAGCTTTCTTT. This sequence encodes CASSLVVGQLNTEAFF.

The chain has TRBV7-3 and TRBJ1-1, with TRBD1 matching 7 bases. Germline CDR1 reads SGHTA; CDR2 reads FQGTGA. J gave up 5 bases and V 4 bases, and 7 bases lay outside the gene matches. The CDR3 has 14 residues. The CDR3 here is CASSSTGVATEAFF. The CDR3 DNA is TGTGCCAGCAGCTCTACAGGGGTGGCAACTGAAGCTTTCTTT.

The chain uses TRBV5-4 and TRBJ1-6, with TRBD1 matching 8 bases. The V and J ends lost 4 bases and 7 bases, in that order; junction bases with no gene match: 7. The germline V gene has CDR1 SGHNT and CDR2 YYREEE (reference sequence). This CDR3 is built from 15 residues. The CDR3 is CASSLGQGRNSPLHF. CDR3 nucleotides: TGTGCCAGCAGCCTTGGACAGGGCAGAAATTCACCCCTCCACTTT.

The chain uses TRBV25-1 and TRBJ1-2; possibly TRBD1 for D (5 bases). The V end was cut by 4 bases, the J end by 3 bases, with 15 bases between. Per germline, CDR1 MGHDK and CDR2 SYGVNS. The CDR3 is made up of 15 amino acids. The CDR3 region is CASSGAGALYYGYTF. In nucleotides, the CDR3 is TGTGCCAGCAGTGGGGCTGGGGCACTATACTATGGCTACACCTTC.

This chain uses TRBV6-5 with TRBJ1-5; 9 nucleotides match TRBD1. The V gene's germline CDR1 is MNHEY and CDR2 SVGAGI. There are 13 residues in the CDR3. V dropped 5 bases and J dropped 5; count of bases not matched to a gene: 1. The CDR3 here is CASSTGGHQPQHF. The DNA of the CDR3 is TGTGCCAGCAGTACAGGGGGCCATCAGCCCCAGCATTTT.

This chain joins TRBV5-4 and TRBJ1-5, with a weak D call TRBD1 (5 bases). The V end lost 10 bases, the J end lost 4 bases, and 15 bases lay between the germline ends. Germline CDR1 SGHNT, CDR2 YYREEE (reference sequence). This CDR3 has 13 amino acids. CDR3 in amino acids: CAFSPGVNQPQHF. DNA of the CDR3: TGTGCCTTCAGCCCGGGGGTGAATCAGCCCCAGCATTTT.

The J gene is TRBJ2-3, the V gene TRBV4-3, with 8 bases lining up with TRBD1. J was trimmed by 0 bases and V by 3 bases; bases with no gene match: 8. The germline gives CDR1 LGHNA, CDR2 YSLEER. This CDR3 spans 17 amino acids. The CDR3 sequence: CASSHRQGPSSTDTQYF. The CDR3 nucleotides read TGCGCCAGCAGCCATAGACAGGGGCCGAGTAGCACAGATACGCAGTATTTT.

The rearrangement joins TRBV6-5 to TRBJ2-7; unclear D gene. V was clipped by 5 bases and J by 7 bases, with 12 bases between them. This CDR3 comprises 12 residues. Germline V gene sequence: CDR1 MNHEY, CDR2 SVGAGI. DNA for the CDR3: TGTGCCAGCAGTACCCCACAAGAAGAGCAGTACTTC. This sequence encodes CASSTPQEEQYF.

V is TRBV4-3 and J is TRBJ2-2, with 9 bases lining up with TRBD1. The V gene end was trimmed by 4 bases and the J gene end by 6 bases; junction bases not matched to a gene: 9. CDR1 LGHNA and CDR2 YSLEER come from the germline V gene. The CDR3 is 16 residues long. CDR3 bases: TGCGCCAGCAGCCGGGACAGGGTAGAAGCGCCCGGGGAGCTGTTTTTT. It is translated as CASSRDRVEAPGELFF.

The chain links TRBV6-2 or TRBV6-3 to TRBJ2-7, with D unresolved. Germline CDR1 MNHEY, CDR2 SVGEGT. Trimming removed 6 bases from V and 0 bases from J, with 15 bases in between. This CDR3 has 15 amino acids. For the CDR3, the DNA is TGTGCCAGCAGCATCTCATCTCCGAGCTCCTACGAGCAGTACTTC. Amino acid sequence: CASSISSPSSYEQYF.

The genes are TRBV13 and TRBJ1-3, with TRBD1 as a possible D gene (5 bases). The germline V and J ends were trimmed by 6 bases and 4 bases, with 16 bases remaining between them. Looked up from germline, CDR1 is PRHDT and CDR2 is FYEKMQ (reference sequence). The CDR3 contains 15 residues. CDR3 in amino acids: CASRPGGTKGNTIYF. The CDR3 DNA follows: TGTGCCAGCAGACCCGGAGGGACTAAGGGAAACACCATATATTTT.

This clone appeared a single time. This sequence joins TRBV12-3 or TRBV12-4 and TRBJ2-7, with 7 bases identical to TRBD1. The CDR3 sequence is 13 residues long. With V trimmed by 6 bases and J by 3 bases, 5 bases remained unmatched. The CDR3 protein is CASRHRQGYEQYF. In DNA form, the CDR3 reads TGTGCCAGCAGACACCGACAGGGCTACGAGCAGTACTTC.

This chain joins TRBV19 and TRBJ1-3; 7 nucleotides align to TRBD1. Germline CDR1 reads LNHDA; CDR2 reads SQIVND (reference sequence). The CDR3 is 15 amino acids. The junction had 7 bases not matched to a gene; V was cut back by 8 bases and J by 0 bases. In nucleotides, the CDR3 is TGTGCCAGTGGAGGACAGGTGATCTCTGGAAACACCATATATTTT. Its translation is CASGGQVISGNTIYF. Together with reference TRBV19 and TRBJ1-3, the CDR3 gives the full variable domain: DGGITQSPKYLFRKEGQNVTLSCEQNLNHDAMYWYRQDPGQGLRLIYYSQIVNDFQKGDIAEGYSVSREKKESFPLTVTSAQKNPTAFYLCASGGQVISGNTIYFGEGSWLTVV.